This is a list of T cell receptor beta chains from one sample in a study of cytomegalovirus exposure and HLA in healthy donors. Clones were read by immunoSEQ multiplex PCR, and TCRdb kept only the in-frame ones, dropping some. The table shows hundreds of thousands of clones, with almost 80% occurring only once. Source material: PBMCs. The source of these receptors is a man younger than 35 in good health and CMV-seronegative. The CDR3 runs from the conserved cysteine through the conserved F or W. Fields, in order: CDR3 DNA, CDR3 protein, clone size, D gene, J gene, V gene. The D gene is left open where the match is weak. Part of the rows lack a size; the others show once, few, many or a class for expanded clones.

TGTGCCAGCAGCCCTCTCGGACAGAGCTCTGGAAACACCATATATTTT CASSPLGQSSGNTIYF few NA TRBJ1-3 TRBV7-9
TGTGCCAGCAGCTTAGCGTTTGCCTTCTTAGCGGGGGGTCAGAATGAGCAGTTCTTC CASSLAFAFLAGGQNEQFF NA TRBD2 TRBJ2-1 TRBV7-2
TGCAGTGCTACGGAGAAAGAGACCCAGTACTTC CSATEKETQYF NA NA TRBJ2-5 TRBV20-1
TGCAGCGTGACTAGGGACAGCCACGAGCAGTACTTC CSVTRDSHEQYF NA NA TRBJ2-7 TRBV29-1
TGTGCCAGCAGTGAAGCGGGAGATGCCTATGAGCAGTTCTTC CASSEAGDAYEQFF NA TRBD2 TRBJ2-1 TRBV6-4
TGTGCCAGCAGCTCCACCCAAGGGAGGGCCCGGAATGAGCAGTTCTTC CASSSTQGRARNEQFF NA TRBD2 TRBJ2-1 TRBV7-9
TGTGCCAGCAGGGGGGGACAGGGCTATGGCTACACCTTC CASRGGQGYGYTF NA TRBD1 TRBJ1-2 TRBV2
TGCGCCAGCAGCCAAGATGACAGGGGGCTAGGTCAGCCCCAGCATTTT CASSQDDRGLGQPQHF few TRBD1 TRBJ1-5 TRBV4-3
TGTGCCAGCAGCCCGACATTGACAGGATTCTTAATGAACACTGAAGCTTTCTTT CASSPTLTGFLMNTEAFF NA NA TRBJ1-1 TRBV7-9
TGTGCCTGGAGTGAGGGGGCAGTCCATTTCGAGCAGTACTTC CAWSEGAVHFEQYF NA TRBD1 TRBJ2-7 TRBV30
TGTGCCAGCAGTGCCCGGGACAGGGGAAACACCATATATTTT CASSARDRGNTIYF NA TRBD1 TRBJ1-3 TRBV9
TGCGCCAGCAGCCAAGATGGGGGGAGCGGCTATGGCTACACCTTC CASSQDGGSGYGYTF NA NA TRBJ1-2 TRBV4-3
TGCAGCGTTACCCTCGGGGGCACCGGGGAGCTGTTTTTT CSVTLGGTGELFF NA NA TRBJ2-2 TRBV29-1
TGCGCCAGCAGCTTGGGGACTAGCGGCAACACAGATACGCAGTATTTT CASSLGTSGNTDTQYF NA TRBD2 TRBJ2-3 TRBV5-1
TGTGCCAGCAGCTTACGCCCAGGGGGCTACGAGCAGTACTTC CASSLRPGGYEQYF NA TRBD1 TRBJ2-7 TRBV11-3
TGTGCCAGCAGCCAATTCCGGGGCGCGGGGACTGAAGCTTTCTTT CASSQFRGAGTEAFF NA NA TRBJ1-1 TRBV4-2
TGTGCCAGCAGCTTACAGACTCACACCGGGGAGCTGTTTTTT CASSLQTHTGELFF NA NA TRBJ2-2 TRBV7-6
TGTGCCAGTAGTATAGGTGGGGGGGGGCCCAACCCCTACGAGCAGTACTTC CASSIGGGGPNPYEQYF NA NA TRBJ2-7 TRBV19
TGTGCCAGCAGCTTGCAGGGTTACACCGGGGAGCTGTTTTTT CASSLQGYTGELFF NA NA TRBJ2-2 TRBV5-6
TGTGCCAGCAGTTTCGGGACGGGGGGGCAGTTGAGGGAGCAGTACTTC CASSFGTGGQLREQYF NA TRBD2 TRBJ2-5 TRBV27
TGTGCCACCAGCAGAGGCGAAATAGCACTAGCGGGCGAGCAGTACTTC CATSRGEIALAGEQYF NA TRBD2 TRBJ2-7 TRBV15
TGTGCCAGCTCCTTAGGAGTCCAGCCCCAGCATTTT CASSLGVQPQHF few NA TRBJ1-5 TRBV6-6
TGTGCCAGCAGCCCCTCCGGGGATTATGGCTACACCTTC CASSPSGDYGYTF NA NA TRBJ1-2 TRBV11-1
TGTGCCAGCAGCCCAACAGGGGGGGTCCCCACTGAAGCTTTCTTT CASSPTGGVPTEAFF NA TRBD1 TRBJ1-1 TRBV7-6
TGTGCCAGCAGCGTAACCTCGGGGGAGCGGACTGAAGCTTTCTTT CASSVTSGERTEAFF NA NA TRBJ1-1 TRBV9
TGTGCCAGCAGCTTAGTAGCGGTGAACCAAGAGACCCAGTACTTC CASSLVAVNQETQYF NA NA TRBJ2-5 TRBV7-9
TGTGCCAGCAGCTTCGGGACAGGGGGTCCTCAGCCCCAGCATTTT CASSFGTGGPQPQHF NA TRBD1 TRBJ1-5 TRBV7-2
TGTGCCAGCAGACCTGGGGGGTACAATGAGCAGTTCTTC CASRPGGYNEQFF NA NA TRBJ2-1 TRBV6-6
TGTGCCAGCAGAGGCGGGGGCCCAAACACTGAAGCTTTCTTT CASRGGGPNTEAFF NA NA TRBJ1-1 TRBV2
TGTGCCAGTAGTATAGGCGCGACAGGGGGCGCCGAGCAGTACTTC CASSIGATGGAEQYF NA TRBD1 TRBJ2-7 TRBV19
TGTGCCAGCAGTCCCGGGTCTTACTATAATTCACCCCTCCACTTT CASSPGSYYNSPLHF NA NA TRBJ1-6 TRBV6-5
TGTGCCAGCAGCTTGGCCCAGCGGGGGATCAATGAGCAGTTCTTC CASSLAQRGINEQFF NA TRBD2 TRBJ2-1 TRBV5-4
TGTGCCAGCAGGGAACGGCTAGCGGGGGACTTCGATCCTAATGAGCAGTTCTTC CASRERLAGDFDPNEQFF NA TRBD2 TRBJ2-1 TRBV2
TGTGCCAGCAGTCGGACAGACGACCTTTCACCCCTCCACTTT CASSRTDDLSPLHF once NA TRBJ1-6 TRBV28
TGTGCCAGCAGCTTGGTGTCCGGGGTTAGGGTGTTGGAGACCCAGTACTTC CASSLVSGVRVLETQYF NA NA TRBJ2-5 TRBV5-6
TGCGCCAGCAGCCAAGAGGTCGGGGGGGGATTGGGCAATGAGCAGTTCTTC CASSQEVGGGLGNEQFF NA TRBD2 TRBJ2-1 TRBV4-3
TGTGCCAGCAGCGTGACTAGCGGGTTAAGCGCCTACAATGAGCAGTTCTTC CASSVTSGLSAYNEQFF NA TRBD2 TRBJ2-1 TRBV11-3
TGTGCCAGCAGCTTAGGTGGGGCCCCTGGCTACACCTTC CASSLGGAPGYTF NA NA TRBJ1-2 TRBV7-2
TGCGCCAGCAGCCACCAAACAGGGAACACTGAAGCTTTCTTT CASSHQTGNTEAFF NA NA TRBJ1-1 TRBV4-1
TGTGCCAGCAGCCCGATTACGGGGGGGCCCGGGACCCAGTACTTC CASSPITGGPGTQYF NA TRBD2 TRBJ2-5 TRBV11-2
TGTGCCAGCAGCTTAGTCTCAGGGGCCTGGACCCAGTACTTC CASSLVSGAWTQYF once NA TRBJ2-5 TRBV11-2